These T cell receptor beta chains were read from a single sample in a study of radiotherapy plus CTLA-4 blockade in lung cancer. Sequencing used immunoSEQ multiplex PCR; TCRdb keeps in-frame clones, though not all of them. The sample has about 33,000 clones; 80% to 90% are singletons. This material consisted of peripheral blood, taken from a patient treated with radiotherapy plus ipilimumab. Receptors originate from a human donor with non-small cell lung cancer that progressed on radiotherapy plus ipilimumab. Each CDR3 is given with its conserved first and last residue. The order of the fields is clone size, V gene, D gene, J gene, CDR3 DNA, CDR3 protein. The D gene is left open where the match is weak. Clone size is shown for a subset of rows, as once, few, many or a class of expanded clone.

>NA|TRBV18|NA|TRBJ1-1
TGTGCCAGCTCACCAAAACAGGAACTAGCCGAAGCTTTCTTT
CASSPKQELAEAFF
>NA|TRBV19|NA|TRBJ2-7
TGTGCCAGTAGTACCCCCTCGGACTTC
CASSTPSDF
>once|TRBV5-5|NA|TRBJ2-1
TGTGCCAGCAGCTTCGGACTGGGATCCTACAATGAGCAGTTCTTC
CASSFGLGSYNEQFF
>NA|TRBV10-3|NA|TRBJ2-2
TGTGCCATCAGGGTACGGGCCGGGGAGCTGTTTTTT
CAIRVRAGELFF
>NA|TRBV7-9|TRBD1|TRBJ1-1
TGTGCCAGCAGCTTGAGGGGGCAGGACACTGAAGCTTTCTTT
CASSLRGQDTEAFF
>NA|TRBV19|TRBD1|TRBJ1-1
TGTGCCAGTAGCCCGGACAGCCCCAGGGGGGCTTTCTTT
CASSPDSPRGAFF
>few|TRBV7-3|TRBD2|TRBJ2-3
TGTGCCAGCAGCTTAAGGGGGACTAGCGGGGGACCCGATACGCAGTATTTT
CASSLRGTSGGPDTQYF
>few|TRBV18|NA|TRBJ2-1
TGTGCCAGCTCACCACAGGGGGGGGAGCAGTTCTTC
CASSPQGGEQFF
>NA|TRBV19|TRBD2|TRBJ2-2
TGTGCCAGTAGGGGACTAGCGGACACCGGGGAGCTGTTTTTT
CASRGLADTGELFF
>NA|TRBV7-2|NA|TRBJ2-7
TGTGCCAGCAGCTTAGCTGAGACTAGTATCAGTTACGAGCAGTACTTC
CASSLAETSISYEQYF
>NA|TRBV4-1|NA|TRBJ1-6
TGCGCCAGCAGCCAAGCAGGGGACGTTACACCCCTCCACTTT
CASSQAGDVTPLHF
>NA|TRBV5-1|TRBD1|TRBJ1-3
TGCGCCAGCAGCTTGGCAGGGGGATCTGGAAACACCATATATTTT
CASSLAGGSGNTIYF
>NA|TRBV5-1|TRBD2|TRBJ2-1
TGCGCCAGCAGCTTGGAGGGACTAGCGGACAATGAGCAGTTCTTC
CASSLEGLADNEQFF